These T cell receptor beta chains were read from a single sample in a study of OX40 agonist ivuxolimab in advanced cancers. Libraries were prepared by immunoSEQ multiplex PCR; TCRdb keeps only in-frame clonotypes and omits some of them. The sample has fewer than 85,000 clones, more than 85% seen once. The sequencing here drew on CD4+ or CD8+ T cells sorted from blood, taken in a trial of the OX40 agonist ivuxolimab. These TCRs come from an adult with an advanced solid tumor such as melanoma, head and neck, liver or kidney cancer. Both conserved end residues are part of each CDR3. The D gene is left open where the match is weak. For some rows the clone size is stated as once, few or many, or as a class when expanded; others skip it.

j_call d_call v_call clone_size cdr3_nt cdr3_aa
TRBJ2-1 - TRBV6-1 - TGTGCCAGCAGTAGACATAACAATGAGCAGTTCTTC CASSRHNNEQFF
TRBJ1-2 - TRBV6-1 - TGTGCCAGCAGTGAAGGTGGCTTGACCTTCTATGGCTACACCTTC CASSEGGLTFYGYTF
TRBJ1-4 - TRBV4-1 - TGCGCCAGCAGCCAAGGCGGGTCTTGGGAAAAACTGTTTTTT CASSQGGSWEKLFF
TRBJ2-7 TRBD1 TRBV18 - TGTGCCAGCTCACAGGACAGGCCGAGCTCCTACGAGCAGTACTTC CASSQDRPSSYEQYF
TRBJ2-5 TRBD2 TRBV6-1 - TGTGCCACGTCACTAGCGGAAGAGACCCAGTACTTC CATSLAEETQYF
TRBJ2-2 - TRBV6-5 once TGTGCCAGCAGTACCGACTCGGCCGGGGAGCTGTTTTTT CASSTDSAGELFF
TRBJ2-2 - TRBV6-5 - TGTGCCAGCAGCCAATCATACACCGGGGAGCTGTTTTTT CASSQSYTGELFF
TRBJ1-1 - TRBV19 - TGTGCCAGTAGTATAGGTGGAGGGTGGACGAATGAAGCTTTCTTT CASSIGGGWTNEAFF
TRBJ2-2 TRBD2 TRBV4-3 few TGCGCCAGCAGCCAAGGGAAGAGATGGGAAACTAGCGGGATGCAAAACACCGGGGAGCTGTTTTTT CASSQGKRWETSGMQNTGELFF
TRBJ1-4 TRBD1 TRBV27 few TGTGCCAGCAAAAGGGGGCCGGCTAATGAAAAACTGTTTTTT CASKRGPANEKLFF
TRBJ2-2 - TRBV5-1 - TGCGCCAGCAGCTTGCTAGACCAAATGACCGGGGAGCTGTTTTTT CASSLLDQMTGELFF
TRBJ2-7 TRBD2 TRBV6-4 - TGTGCCAGCAGTGACAAAGGGCAGCGGGACTCCTACGAGCAGTACTTC CASSDKGQRDSYEQYF
TRBJ1-2 - TRBV7-2 - TGTGCCAGCAGCACCGGGACGGACTATGGCTACACCTTC CASSTGTDYGYTF
TRBJ2-5 - TRBV7-2 - TGTGCCAGCAGCTTAGGTGTCCAGGCCAACCAAGAGACCCAGTACTTC CASSLGVQANQETQYF
TRBJ2-1 - TRBV7-2 - TGTGCCAGCAGCTTAGGGCAATTCAATGAGCAGTTCTTC CASSLGQFNEQFF
TRBJ2-1 - TRBV5-8 - TGTGCCAGCAGCTTGGGGGGGCCCTCCTACAATGAGCAGTTCTTC CASSLGGPSYNEQFF
TRBJ2-1 - TRBV27 - TGTGCCAGCAGTCGGGCCGCCGCCGCACCCTACAATGAGCAGTTCTTC CASSRAAAAPYNEQFF
TRBJ2-2 TRBD1 TRBV18 - TGTGCCAGCTCTCAGGGGGCCGGGGAGCTGTTTTTT CASSQGAGELFF
TRBJ2-1 - TRBV11-2 - TGTGCCAGCAGCTTAGTCGAGCAGTTCTTC CASSLVEQFF
TRBJ2-7 - TRBV7-2 once TGTGCCAGCAGCTTTTCCGGGACGGGGGCTATCTACGAGCAGTACTTC CASSFSGTGAIYEQYF
TRBJ2-7 - TRBV7-3 - TGTGCCAGCAGCTCTCCGGGGAACGAGCAGTACTTC CASSSPGNEQYF
TRBJ2-2 TRBD2 TRBV27 - TGTGCCAGCAGTTTCTCTACTAGCGGGAGGTGGAACACCGGGGAGCTGTTTTTT CASSFSTSGRWNTGELFF
TRBJ2-5 - TRBV2 - TGTGCCAGCAGTGGCGGGCCGACAGGAGAAGAGACCCAGTACTTC CASSGGPTGEETQYF
TRBJ2-7 TRBD1 TRBV28 once TGTGCCAGCAGTCCTTCGGGACAGGGGAGGTACGAGCAGTACTTC CASSPSGQGRYEQYF
TRBJ1-3 - TRBV6-6 - TGTGCCAGCAGCCTCCTAGGCCCTGGCTCTGGAAACACCATATATTTT CASSLLGPGSGNTIYF
TRBJ2-1 - TRBV5-4 - TGTGCCAGCAGCTTGGTATCCCAAAAGGCGGGGCAGTTCTTC CASSLVSQKAGQFF
TRBJ2-1 TRBD2 TRBV7-9 - TGTGCCAGCAGCTTAGCGGGACTAGCTTACAATGAGCAGTTCTTC CASSLAGLAYNEQFF
TRBJ2-7 - TRBV18 - TGTGCCAGCTCACCACCTGAGAACCGGTACGAGCAGTACTTC CASSPPENRYEQYF
TRBJ1-1 - TRBV27 - TGTGCCAGCAGTTCTTTTTCAGGGGTTCCGAACACTGAAGCTTTCTTT CASSSFSGVPNTEAFF
TRBJ2-3 - TRBV7-9 - TGTGCCAGCAGCTTACAACTTTTCCCCACAGATACGCAGTATTTT CASSLQLFPTDTQYF
TRBJ2-3 TRBD2 TRBV18 - TGTGCCAGCTCACCACCGAGCCTAGCGGGAGATACAGATACGCAGTATTTT CASSPPSLAGDTDTQYF
TRBJ2-3 TRBD1 TRBV5-1 - TGCGCCAGCAGGAAGCAGGGGGTCACAGATACGCAGTATTTT CASRKQGVTDTQYF
TRBJ2-7 TRBD2 TRBV7-2 - TGTGCCAGCAGCTTAGCGACTAGCGGGACCTACGAGCAGTACTTC CASSLATSGTYEQYF
TRBJ2-5 TRBD1 TRBV15 - TGTGCCACCAGCAGAGGGGGACAGTACCAAGAGACCCAGTACTTC CATSRGGQYQETQYF
TRBJ2-1 - TRBV7-2 - TGTGCCAGCAGCTTAGGGGGTGGATACAATGAGCAGTTCTTC CASSLGGGYNEQFF
TRBJ2-5 - TRBV6-6 - TGTGCCAGCAGTTACGGCTATCAAGAGACCCAGTACTTC CASSYGYQETQYF
TRBJ1-5 - TRBV19 - TGTGCCAGTAGTCGTGAAAGGGGGGGTAGCTATCAGCCCCAGCATTTT CASSRERGGSYQPQHF
TRBJ2-7 TRBD2 TRBV18 - TGTGCCAGCTCCCTCGGACTAGCGGGAGGCTACGAGCAGTACTTC CASSLGLAGGYEQYF
TRBJ2-3 TRBD2 TRBV5-1 - TGCGCCAGCAGCTTGAGCGGGACCAACACAGATACGCAGTATTTT CASSLSGTNTDTQYF
TRBJ2-7 - TRBV5-6 once TGTGCCAGCAGTTACCAGGGGGAGGGCAGGACAACCTACGAGCAGTACTTC CASSYQGEGRTTYEQYF
TRBJ2-5 TRBD2 TRBV18 once TGTGCCAGCTCACCCACACTAGCGGCGGGCCTTGGAGAGACCCAGTACTTC CASSPTLAAGLGETQYF